The 22 T cell receptor beta chains below all came from one sample that was sequenced in a study of T cell changes during pregnancy in multiple sclerosis. Using immunoSEQ multiplex PCR, the repertoire was profiled, and TCRdb retains in-frame clones only, with some absent. The sample lists around 100,000 clones, about 93% occurring once. Sequenced material: peripheral blood, taken in the third trimester of pregnancy. Every receptor here comes from a female donor with multiple sclerosis, enrolled in a pregnancy study.

This rearrangement joins TRBV6-5 to TRBJ1-3; tentatively, D is TRBD1 (5 bases). Trimming removed 6 bases at V and 2 bases at J, with 14 bases between. The germline V gene encodes CDR1 MNHEY and CDR2 SVGAGI. The CDR3 loop spans 15 amino acids. The CDR3 sequence is CASRQSGSAGNTIYF. The CDR3 DNA reads as TGTGCCAGCAGACAATCAGGGTCGGCTGGAAACACCATATATTTT.

The V gene is TRBV7-2, the J gene TRBJ2-5, with D maybe TRBD1 (5 bases). Per germline, CDR1 SGHTA and CDR2 FQGNSA. V was clipped by 5 bases and J by 3 bases, with 13 bases between them. This CDR3 spans 14 amino acids. The CDR3 sequence is CASSTLGAKETQYF. CDR3 DNA sequence: TGTGCCAGCAGCACCCTTGGGGCGAAAGAGACCCAGTACTTC.

The genes are TRBV5-1 and TRBJ2-7; D perhaps matches TRBD2 (5 bases). Trimming stripped 7 bases from V and 5 bases from J, with 19 bases between. Looked up from germline, CDR1 is SGHRS and CDR2 is YFSETQ. This CDR3 spans 14 amino acids. CDR3 sequence: CASGPLGNVNEQYF. CDR3 DNA sequence: TGCGCCAGCGGCCCACTAGGGAATGTGAACGAGCAGTACTTC. Together with reference TRBV5-1 and TRBJ2-7, the CDR3 gives the full variable domain: KAGVTQTPRYLIKTRGQQVTLSCSPISGHRSVSWYQQTPGQGLQFLFEYFSETQRNKGNFPGRFSGRQFSNSRSEMNVSTLELGDSALYLCASGPLGNVNEQYFGPGTRLTVT.

This chain links TRBV5-6 with TRBJ1-2; 7 nucleotides agree with TRBD1. This CDR3 has 13 amino acids. Looked up from germline, CDR1 is SGHDT and CDR2 is YYEEEE. Trimming removed 9 bases from V and 8 bases from J; junction bases left unmatched: 13. DNA for the CDR3: TGTGCCACAAATAAACAGGGGCTCGGCGGCTACACCTTC. It is translated as CATNKQGLGGYTF.

The chain combines TRBV11-2 with TRBJ2-7; no firm D call. The germline CDR1 and CDR2 sequences are SGHAT and FQNNGV. The CDR3 loop spans 14 amino acids. The V gene lost 0 bases and the J gene lost 1 base, with 7 bases spanning the gap. CDR3 coding DNA: TGTGCCAGCAGCTTAGACCAGGTTTCCTACGAGCAGTACTTC. Its translation is CASSLDQVSYEQYF. Full variable domain (rest looked up from reference TRBV11-2 and TRBJ2-7): EAGVAQSPRYKIIEKRQSVAFWCNPISGHATLYWYQQILGQGPKLLIQFQNNGVVDDSQLPKDRFSAERLKGVDSTLKIQPAKLEDSAVYLCASSLDQVSYEQYFGPGTRLTVT.

V is TRBV27 and J is TRBJ2-1; 13 bases map to TRBD2. Germline CDR1 and CDR2: MNHEY and SMNVEV (reference sequence). V shed 5 bases and J 10 bases; nucleotides not matched to a gene: 17. The CDR3 spans 18 residues. The CDR3 coding sequence is TGTGCCAGCAGTCCTAGGGCGAGGACTAGCGGGAGACTACGGGAGCAGTTCTTC. Amino acids: CASSPRARTSGRLREQFF.

This rearrangement joins TRBV7-2 to TRBJ2-7, with 7 bases aligning to TRBD2. The CDR3 totals 14 residues. The J segment lost 9 bases and the V segment lost 5 bases, leaving 13 bases of the junction unmatched. Per germline, CDR1 SGHTA and CDR2 FQGNSA. CDR3 sequence reads: CASSPSSGGTWQYF. CDR3 sequence (DNA): TGTGCCAGCAGCCCTTCGTCCGGGGGGACTTGGCAGTACTTC.

Only a few counts were recorded for this clone. Other DNA sequences in the sample encode the same CDR3. V is TRBV10-3 and J is TRBJ2-5; 10 bases map to TRBD1. The CDR3 length is 14 residues. Germline CDR1 and CDR2: ENHRY and SYGVKD. After removal of 4 bases from V and 2 bases from J, the junction contained 1 base not matched to a gene. CDR3 protein: CAISVGQGQETQYF. The CDR3 DNA is TGTGCCATCAGTGTGGGACAGGGGCAAGAGACCCAGTACTTC.

This clone was recorded many times. V usage is TRBV7-3 and J usage is TRBJ2-1; 10 bases agree with TRBD2. V shed 1 base and J 5 bases; nucleotides not matched to a gene: 2. The V gene's germline CDR1 is SGHTA and CDR2 FQGTGA. This CDR3 comprises 15 residues. In DNA form, the CDR3 reads TGTGCCAGCAGCTTAAAGCGGGGGGGAAACAATGAGCAGTTCTTC. Translated, it gives CASSLKRGGNNEQFF.

This rearrangement joins TRBV7-9 to TRBJ1-1; perhaps TRBD1 as D (6 bases). The length of the CDR3 is 14 residues. The V end was cut by 5 bases, the J end by 14 bases, with 24 bases between. The germline V gene encodes CDR1 SEHNR and CDR2 FQNEAQ (reference sequence). The CDR3 nucleotides read TGTGCCAGCAGCCGAGGGGTACAGGGACCCTCCGGCTTCTTT. It yields the protein CASSRGVQGPSGFF.

With regard to this clone: Different DNA sequences within this sample yield the same CDR3. The chain links TRBV5-4 to TRBJ2-3, with D possibly matching TRBD2 (5 bases). The CDR3 sequence is 13 residues long. The germline V and J ends were trimmed by 0 bases and 3 bases, with 5 bases remaining between them. The V gene's germline CDR1 is SGHNT and CDR2 YYREEE (reference sequence). CDR3 nucleotide sequence: TGTGCCAGCAGCTTGGCGGGGACAGATACGCAGTATTTT. This encodes CASSLAGTDTQYF.

The chain employs TRBV5-6 and TRBJ1-1; D is uncertain. From germline, CDR1 is SGHDT and CDR2 YYEEEE. V was trimmed by 0 bases and J by 1 base, leaving 7 bases between them. The CDR3 is 14 amino acids. The CDR3 bases are TGTGCCAGCAGCTTGGTACTAAAGAACACTGAAGCTTTCTTT. This codes for CASSLVLKNTEAFF.

V is TRBV5-1 and J is TRBJ2-1; 9 bases fit TRBD1. The CDR3 has 15 amino acids. V dropped 4 bases and J dropped 5; count of bases not matched to a gene: 7. The germline CDR1 and CDR2 sequences are SGHRS and YFSETQ. This chain's CDR3 is CASSPGQGSHNEQFF. The CDR3 nucleotides are TGCGCCAGCAGCCCCGGACAGGGGAGCCACAATGAGCAGTTCTTC.

This chain links TRBV29-1 with TRBJ2-2; 8 bases map to TRBD1. This CDR3 comprises 14 residues. Germline lookup yields CDR1 SQVTM and CDR2 ANQGSEA. V was clipped by 6 bases and J by 5 bases; unmatched bases: 8. CDR3 sequence reads: CSVRTGGRTGELFF. The DNA of the CDR3 is TGCAGCGTGCGCACAGGGGGGAGGACCGGGGAGCTGTTTTTT.

The rearrangement uses TRBV19 and TRBJ1-1, with D possibly matching TRBD1 (6 bases). The germline CDR1 and CDR2 sequences are LNHDA and SQIVND (reference sequence). With 8 bases removed from V and 1 base from J, the gap between germline ends came to 11 bases. The CDR3 contains 13 residues. The chain's CDR3 is CASLDRTNTEAFF. CDR3 in DNA: TGTGCCAGTTTAGACAGGACGAACACTGAAGCTTTCTTT.

This clone was counted once. The chain recombines TRBV15 with TRBJ1-1, with no clear D. Germline V gives CDR1 LNHNV, CDR2 YYDKDF (reference sequence). The V end lost 6 bases, the J end lost 1 base, and 3 bases lay between the germline ends. The CDR3 has 11 residues. For the CDR3, the DNA is TGTGCCACCAGACAGAACACTGAAGCTTTCTTT. Protein sequence: CATRQNTEAFF.

CDR3 in DNA: TGCAGTGCTAGTAACGGCGAGCAGTACTTC. Translated: CSASNGEQYF. This chain connects TRBV20-1 to TRBJ2-7; D is ambiguous. V was shortened by 3 bases and J by 6 bases, with 6 bases between the two germline ends. This CDR3 spans 10 amino acids. The germline V gene has CDR1 DFQATT and CDR2 SNEGSKA (reference sequence).

J is TRBJ1-3 and V is TRBV10-3; 7 bases match TRBD1. The CDR3 covers 16 residues. Germline CDR1 ENHRY, CDR2 SYGVKD. The ends lost 2 bases at V and 0 bases at J; junction bases unmatched: 4. The CDR3 is CAISEPGQSSGNTIYF. The CDR3 DNA is TGTGCCATCAGTGAGCCGGGACAGAGCTCTGGAAACACCATATATTTT.

V usage is TRBV18 and J usage is TRBJ2-1, with D possibly TRBD2 on 6 matching bases. Germline values: CDR1 KGHSH, CDR2 LQKENI. CDR3 length: 15 amino acids. Trimming left V 3 bases short and J 8 bases short, with 17 bases between. CDR3 in amino acids: CASSPGLPFGDEQFF. The CDR3 DNA follows: TGTGCCAGCTCACCGGGACTCCCCTTCGGGGATGAGCAGTTCTTC.

CDR3 amino acids: CAWSGQARHTF. In DNA, the CDR3 is TGTGCCTGGAGCGGACAGGCCCGGCACACCTTC. The chain uses TRBV30 and TRBJ1-2, with 7 positions matching TRBD1. CDR1 is GTSNPN and CDR2 is SVGIG in the germline V gene (reference sequence). The V gene end was trimmed by 3 bases and the J gene end by 12 bases; junction bases not matched to a gene: 7. This CDR3 region has 11 residues.

The chain carries TRBV4-1 and TRBJ2-2; possible D gene TRBD1, 6 bases. V dropped 4 bases and J dropped 1 base, with 13 bases sitting between them. CDR1 is MGHRA, CDR2 YSYEKL, per germline. CDR3 length equals 16 residues. The DNA of the CDR3 is TGCGCCAGCAGCCCCTCCGAACAGGGGAACACCGGGGAGCTGTTTTTT. Its translation: CASSPSEQGNTGELFF.

The V call is TRBV2, the J call TRBJ1-3, with TRBD1 matching 7 bases. Germline V gene data show CDR1 as SNHLY and CDR2 as FYNNEI. Trimming took 4 bases from V and 3 from J; bases not matched to a gene: 6. CDR3 size: 15 residues. In DNA, the CDR3 is TGTGCCAGCAGTGCAGACAGGGCAGGTGGAAACACCATATATTTT. It encodes CASSADRAGGNTIYF.